The sequence of this T cell receptor (beta chain) was determined in a study of CD8 T cells in Susac syndrome. Study findings and constraints: As the study acknowledged, the number of individuals in its TCR sequencing and HLA analysis was relatively small.

With random hexamers, about 0.5 to 1 ug RNA was reverse transcribed. Via MiXCR, TCRdb re-called the immunoSEQ multiplex PCR reads, giving one row per CDR3 protein. The data contain roughly 200,000 distinct CDR3 sequences, over 90% of them singletons. V was pared by 6 bases and J by 1 base, with 16 bases between. Per germline, CDR1 KGHSH and CDR2 LQKENI. The CDR3 consists of 15 residues. Concerning this clonotype: Its target is not known.

Those who served as multiple sclerosis controls were treatment-naive patients with stable or active relapsing-remitting disease. The chain uses TRBV18 and TRBJ2-7; TRBD2 might be the D (6 bases). Sequencing was carried out using CD4+ T cells from PBMCs. This receptor was taken from a human donor with multiple sclerosis. CDR3 residues: CASSTTRTESYEQYF. For the CDR3, the DNA is TGTGCCAGCTCCACGACTAGGACGGAATCCTACGAGCAGTACTTC.